This T cell receptor beta chain was found in a study of blood T cell repertoires in COVID-19. For the study at large: PBMCs, B-cell-depleted T cells, or T cells provided the cDNA or gDNA that made up the material.

V shed 3 bases, J shed 10 bases, and the junction held 13 bases outside the gene matches. The CDR3 has 15 amino acids. Germline V gene data show CDR1 as SGHTS and CDR2 as YDEGEE. In the original processing: Amplifying reference gene primers gave estimates of nucleated cell counts. The protocol was immunoSEQ multiplex PCR, while the TCRdb copy is restricted to in-frame clones and leaves out a portion. V and J calls and clone size are as listed in that table; D and trimming were resolved from the DNA. The sample consists of a few hundred thousand clones, 80% to 85% of them appearing once. J is TRBJ1-1 and V is TRBV5-8; 9 nucleotides line up with TRBD1. The sequencing sample was made of PBMCs or T cells enriched from blood (not recorded which). The TCR comes from a woman aged 45-65 years who had recovered from COVID-19. The CDR3 region has the DNA TGTGCCAGCAGCTCCCCGGGACAGGGCTTGGGAGTAGCTTTCTTT. This translates into CASSSPGQGLGVAFF.